One T cell receptor beta chain is described in this entry. What it recognizes is unknown. A much larger clone is a single base away; this may be a read error. The data stem from a study of regulatory T cells in long-lasting Graves disease. Regarding the study as a whole: Sharing of public clonotypes was greater in persistent patients (over 2,500) than in new patients (roughly 1,000).

Indicated time point: persistent/refractory GD, antithyroid drugs over 5 years with positive TRAb. Extracted RNA from PBMCs served as the source of the TCR library. To make TCR beta libraries, researchers used iRepertoire HTBI primers and Arm-PCR of CDR3 regions. MiXCR, run by TCRdb on the multiplex PCR reads, gives a single entry per CDR3 protein. Here the sample spans 360,000 or so distinct CDR3 sequences, roughly 25% being singletons. The CDR3 loop spans 13 amino acids. Germline CDR1 and CDR2: MDHEN and SYDVKM. This receptor was taken from a woman in her forties with Graves disease. Specimen: peripheral blood mononuclear cells (PBMCs), collected when the disease was refractory, from a patient treated with antithyroid drugs. V is TRBV28 and J is TRBJ2-7; unclear D gene. In DNA, the CDR3 is TGTGCCAGCAGTCCTCGACTGCCCTACGAGCGGTACTTC. Amino acids: CASSPRLPYERYF.